This passage covers 10 T cell receptor beta chains from one sample sequenced in a study of CD8+ T cells in alopecia areata. cDNA reverse transcribed from extracted RNA served as the sequencing template. This table comes from immunoSEQ multiplex PCR, and its TCRdb copy is limited to in-frame clones, with some not included. Of 200,000 to 250,000 clones listed, 64% are singletons. Specified treatment: oral pan-JAK inhibitor, 5-10 mg twice daily. Material: CD4+ T cells sorted from blood, obtained at week 4, from a patient treated with tofacitinib. The receptor set was obtained from a human donor with alopecia areata.

The rearrangement joins TRBV6-1 to TRBJ1-2; maybe TRBD1 (5 bases). Germline V gene data show CDR1 as MNHNS and CDR2 as SASEGT. Deletions cut 6 bases from V and 0 bases from J, with 8 bases between. The CDR3 extends over 13 amino acids. Written as DNA, the CDR3 is TGTGCCAGCAGGGGGGGGACTAACTATGGCTACACCTTC. This gives the protein CASRGGTNYGYTF.

The chain joins TRBV9 to TRBJ1-5; the match to TRBD1 covers 7 bases. Germline values: CDR1 SGDLS, CDR2 YYNGEE. CDR3 length: 15 amino acids. V shed 0 bases and J 4 bases; nucleotides not matched to a gene: 4. The CDR3 loop reads CASSVDGRGNQPQHF. CDR3 nucleotide sequence: TGTGCCAGCAGCGTAGATGGCAGGGGGAATCAGCCCCAGCATTTT.

V usage is TRBV7-2 and J usage is TRBJ2-7; D remains unclear. The V gene lost 6 bases and the J gene lost 4 bases, with 7 bases spanning the gap. Germline CDR1 reads SGHTA; CDR2 reads FQGNSA. The CDR3 is made up of 11 amino acids. CDR3 nucleotides: TGTGCCAGCAGTCGAAAGTACGAGCAGTACTTC. Protein product: CASSRKYEQYF.

CDR3 bases: TGTGCCAGCAGCTTAGTTGGTGCTAGCACCGAGACCCAGTACTTC. It specifies CASSLVGASTETQYF. V is TRBV7-2 and J is TRBJ2-5; weak D call: TRBD2 (5 bases). The CDR3 is 15 residues long. Germline CDR1 and CDR2: SGHTA and FQGNSA. Trimming removed 1 base at V and 5 bases at J, with 14 bases between.

This sequence joins TRBV29-1 and TRBJ1-4; D gene unclear. Germline lookup yields CDR1 SQVTM and CDR2 ANQGSEA. This CDR3 is 11 amino acids long. Trimming left V 1 base short and J 6 bases short, with 3 bases between. The CDR3 loop is CSVEAHEKLFF. The CDR3, as DNA: TGCAGCGTTGAAGCCCATGAAAAACTGTTTTTT.

V gene TRBV18 combines with J gene TRBJ2-5; D is undetermined. V dropped 5 bases and J dropped 3 bases, with 13 bases sitting between them. Germline assignment: CDR1 KGHSH and CDR2 LQKENI. This CDR3 has 14 amino acids. CDR3 coding DNA: TGTGCCAGCTCATTTGTGTCCGACAAAGAGACCCAGTACTTC. It translates to CASSFVSDKETQYF.

The genes are TRBV7-2 and TRBJ2-6, with 7 bases identical to TRBD1. The CDR3 loop spans 13 amino acids. Germline CDR1 and CDR2: SGHTA and FQGNSA. Trimming at V came to 8 bases and at J to 9 bases, leaving 7 bases not matched to a gene. The CDR3 DNA follows: TGTGCCAGCCGTTCACAGGGGTTCAACGTCCTGACTTTC. Translating gives CASRSQGFNVLTF.

The gene calls are TRBV7-9 and TRBJ1-2; perhaps TRBD1 as D (5 bases). The CDR3 runs to 13 residues. Trimming stripped 0 bases from V and 4 bases from J, with 6 bases between. Looked up from germline, CDR1 is SEHNR and CDR2 is FQNEAQ (reference sequence). The CDR3 nucleotides read TGTGCCAGCAGCTTAGCACAGGCCTATGGCTACACCTTC. Translated: CASSLAQAYGYTF.

The gene calls are TRBV29-1 and TRBJ2-3; D is undetermined. The CDR3 runs 11 residues. Germline loops: CDR1 SQVTM, CDR2 ANQGSEA. V gave up 8 bases and J gave up 4 bases, with 10 bases separating them. CDR3 bases: TGCAGCCCGAGTCGCGCAGATACGCAGTATTTT. Protein product: CSPSRADTQYF.

The DNA for the CDR3 is TGTGCCAGCAGTTTGGGACAGGGGGCTCAGCCCCAGCATTTT. Translation gives CASSLGQGAQPQHF. The chain uses TRBV27 and TRBJ1-5; 12 nucleotides match TRBD1. Trimming at V came to 3 bases and at J to 6 bases, leaving 0 bases not matched to a gene. Germline lookup yields CDR1 MNHEY and CDR2 SMNVEV (reference sequence). This CDR3 has 14 amino acids.